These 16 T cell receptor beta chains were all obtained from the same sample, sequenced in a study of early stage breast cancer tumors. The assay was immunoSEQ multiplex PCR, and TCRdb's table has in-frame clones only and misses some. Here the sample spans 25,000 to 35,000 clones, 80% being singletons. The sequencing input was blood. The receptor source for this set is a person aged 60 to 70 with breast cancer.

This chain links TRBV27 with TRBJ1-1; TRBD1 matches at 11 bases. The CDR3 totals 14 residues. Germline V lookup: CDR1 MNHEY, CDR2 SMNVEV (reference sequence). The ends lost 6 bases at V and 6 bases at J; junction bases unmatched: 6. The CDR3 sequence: CASSLGQGVPEAFF. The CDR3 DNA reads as TGTGCCAGCAGCCTGGGACAGGGGGTCCCTGAAGCTTTCTTT.

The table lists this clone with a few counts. CDR3 nucleotides: TGTGCCAGCAGTGAAGTCTCAGGGGTTGGCAATCAGCCCCAGCATTTT. Protein sequence: CASSEVSGVGNQPQHF. The J gene is TRBJ1-5, the V gene TRBV2, with a possible D match to TRBD1 (6 bases). Germline CDR1 SNHLY, CDR2 FYNNEI. The CDR3 loop spans 16 amino acids. Trimming stripped 1 base from V and 2 bases from J, with 12 bases between.

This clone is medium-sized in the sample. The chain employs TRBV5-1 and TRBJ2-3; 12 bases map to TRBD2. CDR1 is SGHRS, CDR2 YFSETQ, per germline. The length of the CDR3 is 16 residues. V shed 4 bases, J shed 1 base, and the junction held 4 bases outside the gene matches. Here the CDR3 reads CASSARLAGGTDTQYF. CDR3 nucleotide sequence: TGCGCCAGCAGCGCCAGACTAGCGGGAGGCACAGATACGCAGTATTTT. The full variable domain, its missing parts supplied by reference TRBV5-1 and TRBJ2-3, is KAGVTQTPRYLIKTRGQQVTLSCSPISGHRSVSWYQQTPGQGLQFLFEYFSETQRNKGNFPGRFSGRQFSNSRSEMNVSTLELGDSALYLCASSARLAGGTDTQYFGPGTRLTVL.

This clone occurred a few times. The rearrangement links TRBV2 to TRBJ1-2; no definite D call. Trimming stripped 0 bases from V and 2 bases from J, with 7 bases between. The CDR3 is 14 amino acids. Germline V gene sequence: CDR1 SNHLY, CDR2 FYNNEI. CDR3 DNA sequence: TGTGCCAGCAGTGAAGCTCCCCGGAACTATGGCTACACCTTC. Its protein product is CASSEAPRNYGYTF. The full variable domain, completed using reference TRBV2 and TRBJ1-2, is EPEVTQTPSHQVTQMGQEVILRCVPISNHLYFYWYRQILGQKVEFLVSFYNNEISEKSEIFDDQFSVERPDGSNFTLKIRSTKLEDSAMYFCASSEAPRNYGYTFGSGTRLTVV.

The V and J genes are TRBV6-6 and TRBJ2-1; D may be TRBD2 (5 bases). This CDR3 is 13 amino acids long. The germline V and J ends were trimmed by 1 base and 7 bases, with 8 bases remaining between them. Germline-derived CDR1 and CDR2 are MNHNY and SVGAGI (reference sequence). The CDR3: CASSYWELNEQFF. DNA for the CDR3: TGTGCCAGCAGTTACTGGGAGCTTAATGAGCAGTTCTTC.

The CDR3, as DNA: TGCGCCAGCAGCTTGCTAGCGGGAGGAACAGATACGCAGTATTTT. Translation: CASSLLAGGTDTQYF. This chain uses TRBV5-1 with TRBJ2-3; 11 nucleotides agree with TRBD2. Germline CDR1 is SGHRS and CDR2 is YFSETQ. V lost 1 base and J lost 3; bases outside the gene matches: 1. CDR3 size: 15 residues.

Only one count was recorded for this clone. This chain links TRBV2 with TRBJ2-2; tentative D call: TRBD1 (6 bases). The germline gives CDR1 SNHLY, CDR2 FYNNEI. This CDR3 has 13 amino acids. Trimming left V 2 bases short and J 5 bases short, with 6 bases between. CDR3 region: CASSEQGTGELFF. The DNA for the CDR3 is TGTGCCAGCAGTGAACAGGGGACCGGGGAGCTGTTTTTT. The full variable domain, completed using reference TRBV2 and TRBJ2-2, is EPEVTQTPSHQVTQMGQEVILRCVPISNHLYFYWYRQILGQKVEFLVSFYNNEISEKSEIFDDQFSVERPDGSNFTLKIRSTKLEDSAMYFCASSEQGTGELFFGEGSRLTVL.

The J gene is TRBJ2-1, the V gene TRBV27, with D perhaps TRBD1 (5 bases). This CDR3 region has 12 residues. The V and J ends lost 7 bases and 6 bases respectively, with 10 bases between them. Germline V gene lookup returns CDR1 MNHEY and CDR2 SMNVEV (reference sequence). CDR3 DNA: TGTGCCAGCAATGTCCAGGGCAATGAGCAGTTCTTC. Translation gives CASNVQGNEQFF.

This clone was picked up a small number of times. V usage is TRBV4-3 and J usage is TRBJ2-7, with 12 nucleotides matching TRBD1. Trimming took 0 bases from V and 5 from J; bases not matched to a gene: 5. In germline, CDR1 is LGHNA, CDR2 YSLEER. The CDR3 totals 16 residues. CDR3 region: CASSQDHGTGGNEQYF. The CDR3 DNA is TGCGCCAGCAGCCAAGATCATGGGACAGGGGGCAACGAGCAGTACTTC.

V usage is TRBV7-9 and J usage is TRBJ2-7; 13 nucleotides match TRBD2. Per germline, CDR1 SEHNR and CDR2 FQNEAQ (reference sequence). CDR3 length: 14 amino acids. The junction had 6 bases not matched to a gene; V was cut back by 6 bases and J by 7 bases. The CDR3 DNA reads TGTGCCAGCAGGACTCCGGGACTAGCGGGAGAGCAGTACTTC. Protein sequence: CASRTPGLAGEQYF.

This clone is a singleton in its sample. The CDR3 loop is CASSPRPVDRRGANVLTF. DNA for the CDR3: TGTGCCAGCAGCCCACGACCCGTTGACAGACGTGGGGCCAACGTCCTGACTTTC. The J gene is TRBJ2-6, the V gene TRBV7-9; a possible D gene is TRBD1 (5 bases). Trimming took 5 bases from V and 3 from J, leaving 20 bases between them. Germline CDR1 SEHNR, CDR2 FQNEAQ (reference sequence). This CDR3 spans 18 amino acids.

The CDR3 DNA reads TGTGCCAGCAGTGGGCCGGTCCTAGCGGGAGGCGATGATACGCAGTATTTT. Encoded protein: CASSGPVLAGGDDTQYF. The chain links TRBV5-4 to TRBJ2-3; 11 positions match TRBD2. Germline V gives CDR1 SGHNT, CDR2 YYREEE (reference sequence). The CDR3 loop spans 17 amino acids. After removal of 5 bases from V and 6 bases from J, the junction contained 14 bases not matched to a gene.

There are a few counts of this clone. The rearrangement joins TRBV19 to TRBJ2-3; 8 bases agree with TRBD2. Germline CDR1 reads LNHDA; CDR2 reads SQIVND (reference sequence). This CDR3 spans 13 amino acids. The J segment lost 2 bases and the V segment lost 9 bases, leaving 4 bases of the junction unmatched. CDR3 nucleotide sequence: TGTGCCAGCGGGACTAGACCCACAGATACGCAGTATTTT. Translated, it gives CASGTRPTDTQYF. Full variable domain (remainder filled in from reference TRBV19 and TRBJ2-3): DGGITQSPKYLFRKEGQNVTLSCEQNLNHDAMYWYRQDPGQGLRLIYYSQIVNDFQKGDIAEGYSVSREKKESFPLTVTSAQKNPTAFYLCASGTRPTDTQYFGPGTRLTVL.

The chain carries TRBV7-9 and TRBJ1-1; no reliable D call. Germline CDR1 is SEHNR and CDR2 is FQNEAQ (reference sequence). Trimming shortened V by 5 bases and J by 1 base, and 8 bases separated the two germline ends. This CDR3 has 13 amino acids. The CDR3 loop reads CASSANRNTEAFF. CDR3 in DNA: TGTGCCAGCAGCGCCAACAGGAACACTGAAGCTTTCTTT.

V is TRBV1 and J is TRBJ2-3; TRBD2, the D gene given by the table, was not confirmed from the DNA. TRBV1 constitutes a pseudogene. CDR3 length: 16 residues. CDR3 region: CTSSQDGTSGQCTQYF. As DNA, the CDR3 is TGCACCAGCAGCCAAGATGGGACTAGCGGCCAGTGTACGCAGTATTTT.

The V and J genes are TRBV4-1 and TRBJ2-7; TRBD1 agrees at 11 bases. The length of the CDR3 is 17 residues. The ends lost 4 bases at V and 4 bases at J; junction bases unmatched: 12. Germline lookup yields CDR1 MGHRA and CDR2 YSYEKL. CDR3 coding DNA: TGCGCCAGCAGCCCCGGGACAGGGGGTCGACGAGGATACGAGCAGTACTTC. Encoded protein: CASSPGTGGRRGYEQYF.